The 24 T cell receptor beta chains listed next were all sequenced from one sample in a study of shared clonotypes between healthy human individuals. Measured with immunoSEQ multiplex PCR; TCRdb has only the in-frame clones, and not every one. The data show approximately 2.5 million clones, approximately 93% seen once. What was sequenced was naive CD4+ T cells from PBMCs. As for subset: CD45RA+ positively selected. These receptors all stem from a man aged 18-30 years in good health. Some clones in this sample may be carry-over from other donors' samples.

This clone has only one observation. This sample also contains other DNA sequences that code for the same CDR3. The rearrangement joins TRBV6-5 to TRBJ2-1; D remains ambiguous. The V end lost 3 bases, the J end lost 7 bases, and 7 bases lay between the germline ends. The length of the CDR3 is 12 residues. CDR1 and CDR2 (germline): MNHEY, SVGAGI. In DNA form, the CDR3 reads TGTGCCAGCAGTTATGGTCGAAATGAGCAGTTCTTC. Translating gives CASSYGRNEQFF.

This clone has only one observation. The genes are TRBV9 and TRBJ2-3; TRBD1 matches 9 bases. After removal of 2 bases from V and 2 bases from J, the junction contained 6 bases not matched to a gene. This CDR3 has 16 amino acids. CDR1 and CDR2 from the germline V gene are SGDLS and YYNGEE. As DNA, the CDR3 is TGTGCCAGCAGCGTTAGACAGGGGGGACTCACAGATACGCAGTATTTT. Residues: CASSVRQGGLTDTQYF. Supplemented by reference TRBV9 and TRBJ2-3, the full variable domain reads DSGVTQTPKHLITATGQRVTLRCSPRSGDLSVYWYQQSLDQGLQFLIQYYNGEERAKGNILERFSAQQFPDLHSELNLSSLELGDSALYFCASSVRQGGLTDTQYFGPGTRLTVL.

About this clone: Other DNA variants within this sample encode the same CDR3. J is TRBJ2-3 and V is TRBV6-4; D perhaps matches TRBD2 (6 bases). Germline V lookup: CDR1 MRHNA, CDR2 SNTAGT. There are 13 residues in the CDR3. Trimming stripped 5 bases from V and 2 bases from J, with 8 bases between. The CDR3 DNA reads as TGTGCCAGCAGTAGGGACTTCACAGATACGCAGTATTTT. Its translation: CASSRDFTDTQYF.

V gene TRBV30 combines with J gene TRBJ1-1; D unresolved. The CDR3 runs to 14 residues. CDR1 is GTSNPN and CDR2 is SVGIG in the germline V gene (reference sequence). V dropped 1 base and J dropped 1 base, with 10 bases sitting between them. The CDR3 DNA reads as TGTGCCTGGAGTGGTTTCAGGACGAACACTGAAGCTTTCTTT. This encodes CAWSGFRTNTEAFF.

The CDR3 coding sequence is TGTGCCAGCAGCCCGACAGGGGGTCCTGGAAACACCATATATTTT. Translating gives CASSPTGGPGNTIYF. The chain joins TRBV7-3 to TRBJ1-3; 9 bases align to TRBD1. Germline V gives CDR1 SGHTA, CDR2 FQGTGA. V trimming: 5 bases; J trimming: 2 bases; junction bases outside the gene matches: 4. The CDR3 extends over 15 amino acids.

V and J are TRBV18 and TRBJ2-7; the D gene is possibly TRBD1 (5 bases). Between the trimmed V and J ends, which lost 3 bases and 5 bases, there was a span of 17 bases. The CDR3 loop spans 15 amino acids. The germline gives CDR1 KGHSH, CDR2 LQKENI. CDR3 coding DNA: TGTGCCAGCTCACCGCAATTGTCAGGGTTGGACGAGCAGTACTTC. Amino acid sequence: CASSPQLSGLDEQYF.

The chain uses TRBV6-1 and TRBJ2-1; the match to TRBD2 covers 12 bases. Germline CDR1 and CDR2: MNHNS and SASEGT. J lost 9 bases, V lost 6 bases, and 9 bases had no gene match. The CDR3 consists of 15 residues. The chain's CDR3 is CASRGLAGGQSEQFF. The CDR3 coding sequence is TGTGCCAGCAGAGGTCTAGCGGGAGGGCAGAGTGAGCAGTTCTTC.

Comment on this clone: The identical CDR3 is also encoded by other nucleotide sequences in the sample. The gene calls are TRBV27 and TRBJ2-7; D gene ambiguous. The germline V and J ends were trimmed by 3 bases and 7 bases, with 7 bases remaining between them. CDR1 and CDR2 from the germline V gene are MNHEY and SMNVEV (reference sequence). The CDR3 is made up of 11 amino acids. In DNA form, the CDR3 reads TGTGCCAGCAGTTTCTTGGGGGAGCAGTACTTC. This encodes CASSFLGEQYF.

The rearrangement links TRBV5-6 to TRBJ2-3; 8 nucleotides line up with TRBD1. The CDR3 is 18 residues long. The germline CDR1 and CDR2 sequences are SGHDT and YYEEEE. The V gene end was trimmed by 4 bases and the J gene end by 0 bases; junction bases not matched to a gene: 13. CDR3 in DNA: TGTGCCAGCAGCCTAGGACAGGGCCGCGGTCGGAGCACAGATACGCAGTATTTT. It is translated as CASSLGQGRGRSTDTQYF.

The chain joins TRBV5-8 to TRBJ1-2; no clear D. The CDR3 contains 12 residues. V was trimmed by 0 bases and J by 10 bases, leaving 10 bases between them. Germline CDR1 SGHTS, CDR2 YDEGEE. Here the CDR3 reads CASSLDRGPYTF. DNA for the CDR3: TGTGCCAGCAGCTTGGATCGGGGTCCCTACACCTTC.

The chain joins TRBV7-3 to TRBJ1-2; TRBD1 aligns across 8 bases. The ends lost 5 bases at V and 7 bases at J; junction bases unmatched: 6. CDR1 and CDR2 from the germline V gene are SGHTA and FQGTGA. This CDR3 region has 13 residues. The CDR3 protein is CASSTDRESGYTF. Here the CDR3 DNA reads TGTGCCAGCAGCACGGACAGGGAGAGTGGCTACACCTTC.

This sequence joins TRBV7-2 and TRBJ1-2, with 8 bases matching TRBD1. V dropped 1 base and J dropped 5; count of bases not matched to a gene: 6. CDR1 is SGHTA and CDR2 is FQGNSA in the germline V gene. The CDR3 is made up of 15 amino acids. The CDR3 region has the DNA TGTGCCAGCAGCTTAGTTACAGGGGGAGGTTATGGCTACACCTTC. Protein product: CASSLVTGGGYGYTF.

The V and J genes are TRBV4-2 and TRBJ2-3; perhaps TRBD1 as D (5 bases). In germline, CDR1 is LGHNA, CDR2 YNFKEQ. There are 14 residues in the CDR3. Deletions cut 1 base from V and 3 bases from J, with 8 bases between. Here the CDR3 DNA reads TGTGCCAGCAGCCAAGGTTCAGGGACAGATACGCAGTATTTT. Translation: CASSQGSGTDTQYF.

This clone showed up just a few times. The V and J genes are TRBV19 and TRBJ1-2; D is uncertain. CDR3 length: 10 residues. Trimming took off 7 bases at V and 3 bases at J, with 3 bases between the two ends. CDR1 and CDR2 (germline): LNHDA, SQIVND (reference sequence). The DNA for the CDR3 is TGTGCCAGTAAAGACTATGGCTACACCTTC. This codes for CASKDYGYTF.

In nucleotides, the CDR3 is TGTGCCTGGAGTGTGACTAGCGGTCGGTACGAGCAGTACTTC. This encodes CAWSVTSGRYEQYF. The rearrangement uses TRBV30 and TRBJ2-7; TRBD2 aligns across 9 bases. After removal of 0 bases from V and 4 bases from J, the junction contained 4 bases not matched to a gene. CDR3 length equals 14 residues. From germline, CDR1 is GTSNPN and CDR2 SVGIG (reference sequence).

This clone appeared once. CDR3: CASSSKMGQGSLLDTEAFF. The DNA of the CDR3 is TGCGCCAGCAGCTCCAAGATGGGACAGGGGAGTTTATTGGACACTGAAGCTTTCTTT. The chain carries TRBV5-1 and TRBJ1-1; 10 nucleotides agree with TRBD1. Germline V gives CDR1 SGHRS, CDR2 YFSETQ. The trim removed 3 bases at V and 3 bases at J, leaving 17 bases unmatched. This CDR3 has 19 amino acids.

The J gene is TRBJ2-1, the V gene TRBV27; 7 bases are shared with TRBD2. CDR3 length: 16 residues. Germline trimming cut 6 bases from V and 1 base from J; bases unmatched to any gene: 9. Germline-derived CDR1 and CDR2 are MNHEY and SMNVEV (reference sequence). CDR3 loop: CASRHQRGGSYNEQFF. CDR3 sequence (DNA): TGTGCCAGCAGACACCAGCGGGGAGGGTCCTACAATGAGCAGTTCTTC.

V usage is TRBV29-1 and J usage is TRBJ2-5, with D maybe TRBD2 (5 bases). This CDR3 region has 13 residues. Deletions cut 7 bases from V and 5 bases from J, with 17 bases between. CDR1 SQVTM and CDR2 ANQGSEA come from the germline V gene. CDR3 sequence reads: CSAQRRMAETQYF. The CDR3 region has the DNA TGCAGCGCCCAGAGGAGGATGGCGGAGACCCAGTACTTC.

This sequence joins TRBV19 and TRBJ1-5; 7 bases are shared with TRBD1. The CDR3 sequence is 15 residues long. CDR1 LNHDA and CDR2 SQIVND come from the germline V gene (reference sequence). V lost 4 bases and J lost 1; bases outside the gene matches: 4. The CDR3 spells CASSTVTGSNQPQHF. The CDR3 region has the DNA TGTGCCAGTAGTACGGTGACAGGGAGCAATCAGCCCCAGCATTTT.

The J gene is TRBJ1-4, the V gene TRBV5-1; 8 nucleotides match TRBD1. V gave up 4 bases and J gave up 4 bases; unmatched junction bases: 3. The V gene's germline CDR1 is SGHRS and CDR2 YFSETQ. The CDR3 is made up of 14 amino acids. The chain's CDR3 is CASSIGQGNEKLFF. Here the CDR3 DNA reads TGCGCCAGCAGCATCGGACAGGGTAATGAAAAACTGTTTTTT. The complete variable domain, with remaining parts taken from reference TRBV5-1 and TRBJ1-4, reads KAGVTQTPRYLIKTRGQQVTLSCSPISGHRSVSWYQQTPGQGLQFLFEYFSETQRNKGNFPGRFSGRQFSNSRSEMNVSTLELGDSALYLCASSIGQGNEKLFFGSGTQLSVL.

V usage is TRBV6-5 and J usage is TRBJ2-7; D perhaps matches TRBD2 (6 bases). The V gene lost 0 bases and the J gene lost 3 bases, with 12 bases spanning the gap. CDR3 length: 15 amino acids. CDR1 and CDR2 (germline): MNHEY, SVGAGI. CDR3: CASSYSNRGGYEQYF. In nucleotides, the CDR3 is TGTGCCAGCAGTTACTCGAACCGGGGAGGCTACGAGCAGTACTTC.

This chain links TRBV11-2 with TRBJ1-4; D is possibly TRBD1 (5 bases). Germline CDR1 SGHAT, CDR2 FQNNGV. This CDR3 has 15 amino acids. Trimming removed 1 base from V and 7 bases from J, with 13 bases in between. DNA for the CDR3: TGTGCCAGCAGCTTAGGGGGCCGAATGTTTGAAAAACTGTTTTTT. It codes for CASSLGGRMFEKLFF.

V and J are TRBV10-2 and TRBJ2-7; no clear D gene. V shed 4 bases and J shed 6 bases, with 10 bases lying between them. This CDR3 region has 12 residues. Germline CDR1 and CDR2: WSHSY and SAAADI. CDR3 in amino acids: CASSVPEPEQYF. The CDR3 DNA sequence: TGCGCCAGCAGTGTTCCGGAGCCCGAGCAGTACTTC.

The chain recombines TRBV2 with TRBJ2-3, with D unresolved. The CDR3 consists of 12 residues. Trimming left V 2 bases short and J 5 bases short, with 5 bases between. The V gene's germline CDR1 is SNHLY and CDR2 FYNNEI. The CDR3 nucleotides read TGTGCCAGCAGTGAATGGGGAGATACGCAGTATTTT. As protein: CASSEWGDTQYF. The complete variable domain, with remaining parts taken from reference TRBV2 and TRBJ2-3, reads EPEVTQTPSHQVTQMGQEVILRCVPISNHLYFYWYRQILGQKVEFLVSFYNNEISEKSEIFDDQFSVERPDGSNFTLKIRSTKLEDSAMYFCASSEWGDTQYFGPGTRLTVL.